The rows below give T cell receptor beta chains drawn from one sample of a study of blood T cell repertoires in COVID-19. Measured with immunoSEQ multiplex PCR; TCRdb has only the in-frame clones, and not every one. The sample lists about 120,000 clones; about 87% were seen once. The sample was peripheral blood. Receptors originate from a woman in her 50s with acute or convalescent COVID-19. The CDR3 runs from the conserved cysteine through the conserved F or W. The D gene is left open where the match is weak. Part of the rows lack a size; the others show once, few, many or a class for expanded clones.

d_gene	j_gene	v_gene	abundance	CDR3aa	CDR3nt
TRBD1	TRBJ2-7	TRBV9	-	CASSLGQGGTYEQYF	TGTGCCAGCAGCCTCGGACAGGGGGGGACCTACGAGCAGTACTTC
-	TRBJ1-4	TRBV7-9	-	CASSPDRGQVANEKLFF	TGTGCCAGCAGCCCGGACCGAGGACAAGTGGCGAATGAAAAACTGTTTTTT
-	TRBJ1-2	TRBV19	-	CASNKGLNNYGYTF	TGTGCCAGTAACAAGGGACTCAATAACTATGGCTACACCTTC
TRBD1	TRBJ2-7	TRBV5-1	-	CASRPSGTAPHEQYF	TGCGCCAGCAGACCTTCCGGGACAGCCCCCCACGAGCAGTACTTC
-	TRBJ1-2	TRBV30	-	CAWSVRDSVPYGYTF	TGTGCCTGGAGTGTACGAGACAGCGTTCCCTATGGCTACACCTTC
-	TRBJ1-1	TRBV10-2	-	CASNEQLMNTEAFF	TGCGCCAGCAACGAACAGCTCATGAACACTGAAGCTTTCTTT
TRBD1	TRBJ1-6	TRBV27	-	CASSLVTGINSPLHF	TGTGCCAGCAGTTTAGTGACAGGGATTAATTCACCCCTCCACTTT
-	TRBJ2-5	TRBV5-1	-	CASSLWTREGSGTQYF	TGCGCCAGCAGCTTGTGGACCCGGGAAGGTTCGGGGACCCAGTACTTC
-	TRBJ2-1	TRBV28	-	CASRSRAYNEQFF	TGTGCCAGCAGATCTAGAGCCTACAATGAGCAGTTCTTC
-	TRBJ2-1	TRBV18	-	CASSPLAGLNEQFF	TGTGCCAGCTCACCACTGGCGGGGCTCAATGAGCAGTTCTTC
-	TRBJ1-2	TRBV4-1	few	CASSQAVSNYGYTF	TGCGCCAGCAGCCAAGCCGTCAGTAACTATGGCTACACCTTC
-	TRBJ2-4	TRBV28	-	CASSPEGEGTLKNIQYF	TGTGCCAGCAGCCCCGAGGGTGAAGGGACACTCAAAAACATTCAGTACTTC
-	TRBJ1-4	TRBV7-9	-	CASSLRGNGNEKLFF	TGTGCCAGCAGCTTACGGGGGAATGGAAATGAAAAACTGTTTTTT
TRBD1	TRBJ2-2	TRBV5-6	-	CASSFSDRGDTGELFF	TGTGCCAGCAGCTTTTCGGACAGGGGTGACACCGGGGAGCTGTTTTTT
TRBD2	TRBJ2-7	TRBV7-2	-	CASSPEGWRGTPYEQYF	TGTGCCAGCAGCCCAGAAGGGTGGCGGGGGACTCCCTACGAGCAGTACTTC
TRBD1	TRBJ1-2	TRBV5-1	once	CASSLESTGTGNYGYTF	TGCGCCAGCAGCTTGGAGTCGACCGGGACAGGCAACTATGGCTACACCTTC
TRBD1	TRBJ1-1	TRBV3-1/TRBV3-2	-	CASRTNEGATEAFF	TGTGCCAGCAGAACTAATGAGGGGGCCACTGAAGCTTTCTTT
-	TRBJ2-1	TRBV2	-	CASTTTWNNEQFF	TGTGCCAGCACGACTACCTGGAACAATGAGCAGTTCTTC
TRBD1	TRBJ1-2	TRBV19	-	CASSSMDRQGRRGYTF	TGTGCCAGTAGTAGTATGGACAGACAGGGAAGAAGAGGCTACACCTTC
-	TRBJ2-1	TRBV7-9	-	CASSPRRTGEVGEQFF	TGTGCCAGCAGCCCCCGTCGGACGGGGGAGGTTGGTGAGCAGTTCTTC
-	TRBJ1-2	TRBV29-1	-	CSGSTGTAYGYTF	TGCAGCGGGTCAACAGGAACTGCTTATGGCTACACCTTC
TRBD1	TRBJ2-7	TRBV6-6	-	CASRSPGQNYEQYF	TGTGCCAGCAGGTCACCGGGACAGAACTACGAGCAGTACTTC
-	TRBJ1-1	TRBV6-5	-	CASRRSLNTEAFF	TGTGCCAGCAGACGGTCCCTGAACACTGAAGCTTTCTTT
-	TRBJ2-5	TRBV25-1	-	CASRDPSTGRETQYF	TGTGCCAGCAGAGATCCTTCGACAGGGAGGGAGACCCAGTACTTC
-	TRBJ1-2	TRBV5-6	-	CASSLDSGGRYTF	TGTGCCAGCAGCTTGGATTCCGGGGGACGCTACACCTTC
TRBD1	TRBJ1-2	TRBV28	-	CASSLGRGLRGYTF	TGTGCCAGCAGTTTAGGCAGGGGGCTTAGGGGCTACACCTTC
-	TRBJ1-2	TRBV29-1	-	CSVEGGLLSYGYTF	TGCAGCGTTGAAGGGGGACTTTTAAGCTATGGCTACACCTTC
TRBD1	TRBJ1-2	TRBV6-5	-	CASSSSTGRFLDGYTF	TGTGCCAGCAGTTCGTCGACAGGGAGGTTTTTGGATGGCTACACCTTC
-	TRBJ2-7	TRBV21-1	-	CASSRQVWSSYEQYF	TGTGCCAGCAGTCGACAGGTTTGGAGTTCCTACGAGCAGTACTTC
-	TRBJ2-2	TRBV28	-	CASSLGTLAGAAGELFF	TGTGCCAGCAGCCTCGGGACTCTGGCCGGGGCTGCCGGGGAGCTGTTTTTT
-	TRBJ1-1	TRBV7-2	-	CAIPGNERTEAFF	TGTGCCATCCCAGGGAACGAGCGAACTGAAGCTTTCTTT
TRBD1	TRBJ2-7	TRBV11-2	-	CASSLLGTGGHEQYF	TGTGCCAGCAGCCTATTAGGGACAGGGGGGCACGAGCAGTACTTC
-	TRBJ1-5	TRBV7-9	-	CASSGGGGFSNQPQHF	TGTGCCAGCAGCGGTGGGGGGGGCTTTAGCAATCAGCCCCAGCATTTT
-	TRBJ1-2	TRBV7-6	-	CASSSGGYSLYGYTF	TGTGCCAGCAGCTCTGGGGGGTATAGCTTGTATGGCTACACCTTC
-	TRBJ2-1	TRBV25-1	-	CASSRAGSVLYNEQFF	TGTGCCAGCAGTAGAGCAGGGTCGGTATTGTACAATGAGCAGTTCTTC
-	TRBJ1-5	TRBV7-8	-	CASSLGGGMNQPQHF	TGTGCCAGCAGCTTAGGGGGGGGGATGAATCAGCCCCAGCATTTT
-	TRBJ1-2	TRBV28	once	CASRENGYTF	TGTGCCAGCAGGGAGAACGGCTACACCTTC
-	TRBJ2-7	TRBV7-8	-	CASSERQQGTYEQYF	TGTGCCAGCAGCGAGCGACAACAGGGGACTTACGAGCAGTACTTC
-	TRBJ2-1	TRBV2	-	CASTTRGEQFF	TGTGCCAGCACGACCCGGGGGGAGCAGTTCTTC
-	TRBJ2-1	TRBV10-3	once	CATGQWGRRSYNEQFF	TGTGCCACCGGTCAATGGGGGAGGCGATCCTACAATGAGCAGTTCTTC
TRBD1	TRBJ1-1	TRBV29-1	-	CSVEVGQGANLNTEAFF	TGCAGCGTTGAGGTAGGACAGGGGGCGAATTTGAACACTGAAGCTTTCTTT
TRBD1	TRBJ1-2	TRBV24-1	-	CATSSTGTGSYGYTF	TGTGCCACCAGTTCTACCGGGACAGGCTCCTATGGCTACACCTTC
-	TRBJ1-5	TRBV2	-	CASRGKQGNQPQHF	TGTGCCAGCAGAGGTAAACAGGGCAATCAGCCCCAGCATTTT
TRBD2	TRBJ2-7	TRBV7-3	-	CASSAGGASHEQYF	TGTGCCAGCAGCGCCGGGGGGGCATCCCACGAGCAGTACTTC
TRBD1	TRBJ2-1	TRBV27	-	CASSSGTDSYNEQFF	TGTGCCAGCAGTTCCGGGACAGATTCCTACAATGAGCAGTTCTTC
-	TRBJ1-4	TRBV21-1	-	CASSPYRSEKLFF	TGTGCCAGCAGCCCCTATCGGAGTGAAAAACTGTTTTTT
TRBD2	TRBJ2-3	TRBV5-4	-	CASSLASGRLSADTQYF	TGTGCCAGCAGCTTGGCTAGCGGGAGACTGTCCGCAGATACGCAGTATTTT
-	TRBJ2-2	TRBV4-3	-	CASSQEVRDGLGGELFF	TGCGCCAGCAGCCAAGAAGTTCGAGACGGACTGGGCGGGGAGCTGTTTTTT
TRBD1	TRBJ1-2	TRBV3-1/TRBV3-2	-	CASSQLQGAVGYGYTF	TGTGCCAGCAGCCAGCTACAGGGGGCGGTAGGTTATGGCTACACCTTC
TRBD1	TRBJ1-2	TRBV28	once	CASSLEQGGYGYTF	TGTGCCAGCAGTTTAGAGCAGGGGGGCTATGGCTACACCTTC